These 9 T cell receptor beta chains were sequenced from one sample in a study of control samples from healthy donors and cancer patients. Sequenced by immunoSEQ multiplex PCR; TCRdb stores in-frame clones only, minus some. The profile covers about 28,000 clones, with around 92% appearing a single time and approximately 12% taken by the ten largest. Material: PBMCs. Receptors were obtained from a man between 50 and 59 years old with lung cancer.

The gene calls are TRBV2 and TRBJ1-6, with 8 positions matching TRBD1. Germline CDR1 and CDR2: SNHLY and FYNNEI. The V gene end was trimmed by 5 bases and the J gene end by 9 bases; junction bases not matched to a gene: 6. The CDR3 covers 14 residues. The CDR3 loop reads CASSPHRGSSPLHF. In nucleotides, the CDR3 is TGTGCCAGCAGTCCCCACAGGGGGAGTTCACCCCTCCACTTT.

The chain combines TRBV3-1 (or the pseudogene TRBV3-2) with TRBJ2-1, with 12 bases identical to TRBD2. Trimming took 2 bases from V and 6 from J; bases not matched to a gene: 5. Germline V gene data show CDR1 as LGHDT and CDR2 as YNNKEL (reference sequence). This CDR3 comprises 16 residues. The CDR3: CASSQPSGGGTNEQFF. As DNA, the CDR3 is TGTGCCAGCAGCCAACCTAGCGGGGGGGGGACCAATGAGCAGTTCTTC.

The V gene is TRBV9, the J gene TRBJ2-1; the D gene could be TRBD1 or TRBD2 (5 bases each). The germline gives CDR1 SGDLS, CDR2 YYNGEE. This CDR3 comprises 14 residues. Between the trimmed V and J ends, which lost 0 bases and 6 bases, there was a span of 10 bases. The CDR3 protein is CASSVVAGSNEQFF. The CDR3 bases are TGTGCCAGCAGCGTAGTGGCAGGGAGCAATGAGCAGTTCTTC. Supplemented by reference TRBV9 and TRBJ2-1, the full variable domain reads DSGVTQTPKHLITATGQRVTLRCSPRSGDLSVYWYQQSLDQGLQFLIQYYNGEERAKGNILERFSAQQFPDLHSELNLSSLELGDSALYFCASSVVAGSNEQFFGPGTRLTVL.

V gene TRBV20-1 combines with J gene TRBJ2-7; D is unclear. Trimming shortened V by 5 bases and J by 4 bases, and 6 bases separated the two germline ends. Germline V lookup: CDR1 DFQATT, CDR2 SNEGSKA (reference sequence). The CDR3 is made up of 10 amino acids. CDR3 amino acids: CSAYSYEQYF. The DNA for the CDR3 is TGCAGTGCTTACAGTTACGAGCAGTACTTC.

The chain uses TRBV7-3 and TRBJ1-1; 7 nucleotides align to TRBD1. Germline values: CDR1 SGHTA, CDR2 FQGTGA. CDR3 length: 13 amino acids. V was pared by 2 bases and J by 8 bases, with 5 bases of the junction left unmatched. CDR3: CASSLDWTGEAFF. The DNA for the CDR3 is TGTGCCAGCAGCTTAGATTGGACAGGAGAAGCTTTCTTT.

The CDR3 is CASSYRGATNEKLFF. The CDR3 DNA follows: TGTGCCAGTAGTTACAGGGGAGCAACTAATGAAAAACTGTTTTTT. The chain employs TRBV19 and TRBJ1-4; 7 positions agree with TRBD1. The CDR3 has 15 amino acids. Germline assignment: CDR1 LNHDA and CDR2 SQIVND (reference sequence). With 5 bases clipped from V and 0 bases from J, the junction kept 3 bases outside the gene matches.

The chain joins TRBV7-8 to TRBJ1-2, with a possible D match to TRBD1 (5 bases). The V gene's germline CDR1 is SGHVS and CDR2 FQNEAQ. The CDR3 has 15 residues. Trimming took off 5 bases at V and 3 bases at J, with 16 bases between the two ends. The CDR3 DNA reads as TGTGCCAGCAGCACCCGCACGGGGCCGGACTATGGCTACACCTTC. This codes for CASSTRTGPDYGYTF.

In DNA, the CDR3 is TGTGCCAGCAGCCGAACCCGGGACCGCGAGCAGTACTTC. It is translated as CASSRTRDREQYF. The genes are TRBV7-3 and TRBJ2-7, with D perhaps given as TRBD1 or TRBD2 (5 bases each). There are 13 residues in the CDR3. Trimming cost V 5 bases and J 6 bases, with 14 bases left between them. Germline V gene data show CDR1 as SGHTA and CDR2 as FQGTGA.

Points on this clone: A read error may account for a junction end that differs from germline. The rearrangement uses TRBV7-7 and TRBJ2-7; 11 nucleotides agree with TRBD1. From germline, CDR1 is SSHAT and CDR2 FNYEAQ (reference sequence). The CDR3 runs 15 residues. The chain's CDR3 is CASSPGTGGSNEQYF. The CDR3 coding sequence is TGTGCTAGCAGCCCGGGGACAGGGGGTTCGAACGAGCAGTACTTC.